A single sample is the source of the 7 T cell receptor beta chains below, sequenced in a study of T cells in localized non-small cell lung cancer (TCRdb year 2020). Library preparation was by the immunoSEQ multiplex PCR assay. TCRdb carries this immuneACCESS record with in-frame sequences only. Its versions omit some clonotypes, under half of them owing to an unresolved V gene in the studies checked, with the rest unexplained. Counted in this sample were roughly 38,000 clones; 70% to 90% of them appeared once. The leading ten clones occupy 4.5% to 6% of the sample. The sample consisted of peripheral blood mononuclear cells, taken before any cancer treatment. These receptors were collected from an older male donor with stage II lung adenocarcinoma.

Here the CDR3 DNA reads TGCGCCAGCAGCACCCGACAGGGGAGCTCCTACGAGCAGTACTTC. The encoded protein is CASSTRQGSSYEQYF. This sequence joins TRBV5-1 and TRBJ2-7, with 8 bases aligning to TRBD1. This CDR3 has 15 amino acids. Trimming removed 4 bases from V and 0 bases from J; junction bases left unmatched: 6. Per germline, CDR1 SGHRS and CDR2 YFSETQ.

The V and J genes are TRBV6-5 and TRBJ1-2, with D perhaps TRBD1 (5 bases). Germline loops: CDR1 MNHEY, CDR2 SVGAGI. This CDR3 spans 14 amino acids. With 6 bases removed from V and 4 bases from J, the gap between germline ends came to 15 bases. The CDR3, as DNA: TGTGCCAGCAGCAGGGATTCGGGCAGCTATGGCTACACCTTC. It translates to CASSRDSGSYGYTF.

J is TRBJ2-1 and V is TRBV10-3, with D possibly matching TRBD2 (6 bases). Trimming left V 10 bases short and J 0 bases short, with 10 bases between. The germline gives CDR1 ENHRY, CDR2 SYGVKD. The CDR3 contains 13 residues. This CDR3 reads CATRDYSYNEQFF. CDR3 nucleotides: TGTGCCACGCGGGATTACTCCTACAATGAGCAGTTCTTC.

The chain couples TRBV4-1 to TRBJ2-1; D gene ambiguous. CDR1 is MGHRA, CDR2 YSYEKL, per germline. V was cut by 0 bases and J by 10 bases, with 19 bases left in between. CDR3 length equals 16 residues. Written as DNA, the CDR3 is TGCGCCAGCAGCCAAGATGATGTGGCTCGGAGTTGGGAGCAGTTCTTC. This encodes CASSQDDVARSWEQFF.

The chain joins TRBV7-9 to TRBJ2-7; D not certain. From germline, CDR1 is SEHNR and CDR2 FQNEAQ (reference sequence). The CDR3 length is 14 residues. Trimming removed 1 base at V and 4 bases at J, with 11 bases between. The CDR3 DNA is TGTGCCAGCAGCTTAGAGGAGAGGCCTTACGAGCAGTACTTC. This encodes CASSLEERPYEQYF.

V usage is TRBV10-3 and J usage is TRBJ1-2; D gene uncertain. From germline, CDR1 is ENHRY and CDR2 SYGVKD. There are 14 residues in the CDR3. Trimming took off 7 bases at V and 2 bases at J, with 14 bases between the two ends. In nucleotides, the CDR3 is TGTGCCATCACTCCGGGTGGAGGAAACTATGGCTACACCTTC. Protein sequence: CAITPGGGNYGYTF.

This clone showed up just a few times. This chain joins TRBV7-9 and TRBJ1-3; D ambiguous. This CDR3 comprises 17 residues. Germline V gives CDR1 SEHNR, CDR2 FQNEAQ (reference sequence). The V gene lost 7 bases and the J gene lost 8 bases, with 27 bases spanning the gap. CDR3 loop: CASKSPGSRGKKDTIYF. The CDR3 region has the DNA TGTGCCAGCAAGTCACCGGGAAGCCGTGGGAAGAAGGACACCATATATTTT. The variable domain in full, completed from reference TRBV7-9 and TRBJ1-3, reads DTGVSQNPRHKITKRGQNVTFRCDPISEHNRLYWYRQTLGQGPEFLTYFQNEAQLEKSRLLSDRFSAERPKGSFSTLEIQRTEQGDSAMYLCASKSPGSRGKKDTIYFGEGSWLTVV.